A single sample is the source of the 5 T cell receptor beta chains below, sequenced in a study of tumor-infiltrating lymphocytes in primary liver carcinoma. TCR beta cDNA was reverse-transcribed from about 500 ng of total RNA. The reaction used a constant-region primer and ProtoScript II reverse transcriptase. Modified slightly, ARM-PCR produced TCR beta libraries over three nested multiplex PCR rounds. Two initial PCR rounds of about 11 cycles each paired TRBV1-TRBV30 forward primers with a C-beta reverse primer. One entry per CDR3 protein, called by TCRdb with MiXCR from the multiplex PCR reads. The sample holds 330,000 or so distinct CDR3 sequences; roughly 61% are singletons and the top ten take roughly 6%. Both blood RNA, taken from unsorted whole blood, and germline DNA were extracted. Sequenced material: peripheral blood. The receptors come from a middle-aged man with primary liver carcinoma and hepatitis B virus infection.

In regard to this clonotype: With a much larger clone just one base away, this may be a read error. Here the CDR3 DNA reads TGTTCCAGCAGTTACCGGACTAGCGGGAGTTTTTTTGAGCAGTTCTTC. Translating gives CSSSYRTSGSFFEQFF. The chain recombines TRBV6-5 with TRBJ2-1; 13 bases align to TRBD2. Germline CDR1 is MNHEY and CDR2 is SVGAGI. The CDR3 has 16 residues.

V gene TRBV20-1 combines with J gene TRBJ2-1, with TRBD2 identical over 8 bases. This CDR3 contains 14 residues. From germline, CDR1 is DFQATT and CDR2 SNEGSKA (reference sequence). With V trimmed by 4 bases and J by 5 bases, 7 bases remained unmatched. The CDR3 DNA is TGCAGTGCTAAGCGGGAGCAATCACACAATGAGCAGTTCTTC. This translates into CSAKREQSHNEQFF.

Regarding this clonotype: At one boundary the junction diverges from the germline segment, which might be a read error. The rearrangement uses TRBV11-2 and TRBJ2-5; D may be TRBD2 (6 bases). CDR3 size: 16 residues. In germline, CDR1 is SGHAT, CDR2 FQNNGV. This chain's CDR3 is CASNPTFGTGTETQYF. DNA for the CDR3: TGTGCAAGCAACCCAACATTCGGGACTGGGACAGAGACCCAGTACTTC.

Worth noting for this clonotype: No conserved phenylalanine or tryptophan is present at the end of the CDR3, so a read error is the likely explanation. The chain carries TRBV11-2 and TRBJ2-7; D unclear. Germline V gene lookup returns CDR1 SGHAT and CDR2 FQNNGV. This CDR3 has 14 amino acids. CDR3 DNA sequence: TGTGTCAGCAGCTTAGGTGACATGGGTAGGGAGCAGTACCTC. Translated: CVSSLGDMGREQYL.

About this clonotype itself: Relative to the germline gene, one junction end is altered; a read error may explain this. J is TRBJ2-6 and V is TRBV2; 13 bases line up with TRBD2. CDR1 and CDR2 (germline): SNHLY, FYNNEI. This CDR3 spans 18 amino acids. CDR3 bases: TGTGCTAGCAGTGATCTAGGGACTAGCGGGGCTGGGGCCAACGTCCTGACTTTC. It is translated as CASSDLGTSGAGANVLTF.